The text below deals with one T cell receptor beta chain. A much larger clonotype is one base distant, so this may be a read error. TCRdb re-analysed the PCR reads in MiXCR, keeping a single row per CDR3 protein. In the table there are more than 300,000 distinct CDR3 sequences, about a fifth of which are singletons. Sequencing libraries of naive CD8 cells derived from approximately 20,000 to 1,000,000 sorted cells with 10%, 30% or 50% RNA. The record originates from a study of molecular identifiers for immune sequencing clone quantification. Between the trimmed V and J ends, which lost 3 bases and 7 bases, there was a span of 17 bases. This CDR3 contains 15 residues. Germline V gives CDR1 SGHTS, CDR2 YDEGEE.

This clonotype was obtained from a human donor in good health. Some libraries in this study had Jurkat cell RNA spiked in. Sequenced sample: naive CD8+ T cells from blood, with Jurkat cell RNA spiked in. The subset: FACS-sorted CD8+CD4-CCR7+CD45RA+ naive T cells. The rearrangement links TRBV5-8 to TRBJ1-5; no definite D call. CDR3 in amino acids: CASSSSPGNGQPQHF. The CDR3 region has the DNA TGTGCCAGCAGCTCGTCTCCCGGTAACGGGCAGCCCCAGCATTTT.